This T cell receptor (beta chain) was retrieved from a study of low-dose radiotherapy and immunotherapy resistance in tumors. cDNA synthesis used a TRAV/TRBV-specific primer set for both chains. PCR amplification of the TCRs was performed with Phusion for 20 to 25 PCR cycles, and it relied on a constant-region primer together with a V-primer adapter. TCRdb processed the reads anew with MiXCR; each CDR3 protein has one entry. This repertoire shows around 90,000 distinct CDR3 sequences, 18% found once; its top ten account for less than 6%. In this sample, this clonotype turned up many times. Time point here: before trial treatment. The germline V gene has CDR1 SGHTA and CDR2 FQGTGA. This CDR3 comprises 17 residues. J lost 4 bases, V lost 5 bases, and 11 bases had no gene match.

This chain joins TRBV7-3 and TRBJ2-6; 7 bases are a match to TRBD1. The input for sequencing was PBMCs, taken before treatment. The receptor was isolated from a male donor with prostate cancer. CDR3 region: CASSNSPRGFGANVLTF. Written as DNA, the CDR3 is TGTGCCAGCAGCAACTCGCCCAGGGGGTTCGGGGCCAACGTCCTGACTTTC.